The 31 T cell receptor beta chains below all came from one sample that was sequenced in a study of blood T cell repertoires in COVID-19. The data were produced by immunoSEQ multiplex PCR, yet TCRdb's version contains in-frame clones alone and is incomplete. The sample includes 250,000 or so clones, around 89% of them seen just once. The sequenced material came from PBMCs or T cells enriched from blood (not recorded which). The receptors stem from a man in his forties who had recovered from COVID-19.

The J gene is TRBJ2-7, the V gene TRBV3-1 (or the pseudogene TRBV3-2); TRBD1 is a possible D gene (5 bases). The CDR3 has 14 amino acids. Trimming took 4 bases from V and 6 from J, leaving 16 bases between them. Per germline, CDR1 LGHDT and CDR2 YNNKEL (reference sequence). The CDR3 DNA follows: TGTGCCAGCAGCCCAGAGGTGCAGGGCCTCGAGCAGTACTTC. Protein sequence: CASSPEVQGLEQYF.

The chain couples TRBV10-3 to TRBJ2-3; the D gene is possibly TRBD2 (6 bases). V was clipped by 0 bases and J by 4 bases, with 11 bases between them. Germline V CDR1 and CDR2: ENHRY, SYGVKD. The CDR3 sequence is 15 residues long. The DNA for the CDR3 is TGTGCCATCAGTGAGTCAGCGGGCCTTTCAGATACGCAGTATTTT. Encoded protein: CAISESAGLSDTQYF.

Within the sample, this clone is medium-sized. In the same sample, other DNA sequences code for this CDR3. The chain uses TRBV5-1 and TRBJ2-5; TRBD2 aligns across 7 bases. CDR1 is SGHRS and CDR2 is YFSETQ in the germline V gene. Trimming took 4 bases from V and 4 from J; bases not matched to a gene: 7. The CDR3 contains 14 residues. The CDR3 spells CASSGGWGGETQYF. The CDR3 DNA sequence: TGCGCCAGCAGCGGCGGTTGGGGGGGAGAGACCCAGTACTTC.

This clone came up once. The V call is TRBV13, the J call TRBJ1-6; 9 bases are shared with TRBD1. Germline V gene data show CDR1 as PRHDT and CDR2 as FYEKMQ (reference sequence). J gave up 10 bases and V 5 bases, and 9 bases lay outside the gene matches. This CDR3 has 15 amino acids. DNA for the CDR3: TGTGCCAGCAGCATTCCACTACAGGGGGCATCACCCCTCCACTTT. This translates into CASSIPLQGASPLHF. The whole variable domain, remainder taken from reference TRBV13 and TRBJ1-6, is AAGVIQSPRHLIKEKRETATLKCYPIPRHDTVYWYQQGPGQDPQFLISFYEKMQSDKGSIPDRFSAQQFSDYHSELNMSSLELGDSALYFCASSIPLQGASPLHFGNGTRLTVT.

The chain employs TRBV7-9 and TRBJ1-6; the match to TRBD1 covers 9 bases. The V gene's germline CDR1 is SEHNR and CDR2 FQNEAQ (reference sequence). J lost 5 bases, V lost 7 bases, and 15 bases had no gene match. The CDR3 covers 18 residues. The CDR3 DNA is TGTGCCAGCACCTCCAAGGGACAGGGAGGTGGGCATAATTCACCCCTCCACTTT. This sequence encodes CASTSKGQGGGHNSPLHF.

This chain links TRBV29-1 with TRBJ1-2; 7 nucleotides line up with TRBD1. The V gene end was trimmed by 2 bases and the J gene end by 3 bases; junction bases not matched to a gene: 6. Per the germline V gene, CDR1 is SQVTM and CDR2 is ANQGSEA. The CDR3 length is 14 residues. CDR3 DNA: TGCAGCGTTGAAACTCCAGGGGGTTACTATGGCTACACCTTC. It translates to CSVETPGGYYGYTF.

The chain combines TRBV4-1 with TRBJ1-5, with TRBD1 matching 7 bases. The junction had 5 bases not matched to a gene; V was cut back by 8 bases and J by 1 base. The CDR3 loop spans 14 amino acids. CDR1 is MGHRA, CDR2 YSYEKL, per germline. CDR3 DNA sequence: TGCGCCAGCTCCTGGGGACAGAGCAATCAGCCCCAGCATTTT. Translating gives CASSWGQSNQPQHF.

The chain employs TRBV6-5 and TRBJ1-1; no firm D call. V was pared by 2 bases and J by 1 base, with 11 bases between. The CDR3 runs to 15 residues. Germline V lookup: CDR1 MNHEY, CDR2 SVGAGI. The CDR3 region has the DNA TGTGCCAGCAGTTACATCCGTCTCCGGAACACTGAAGCTTTCTTT. Residues: CASSYIRLRNTEAFF.

The chain links TRBV7-9 to TRBJ1-1; D ambiguous. Germline CDR1 SEHNR, CDR2 FQNEAQ (reference sequence). The CDR3 is 14 amino acids. Trimming cost V 2 bases and J 0 bases, with 7 bases left between them. The CDR3 sequence is CASSLQQMNTEAFF. The CDR3 region has the DNA TGTGCCAGCAGCTTACAACAGATGAACACTGAAGCTTTCTTT.

Only one count was recorded for this clone. The chain joins TRBV7-8 to TRBJ1-6, with D possibly being TRBD1 (6 bases). The V and J ends lost 5 bases and 0 bases respectively, with 11 bases between them. This CDR3 has 16 amino acids. The germline V gene has CDR1 SGHVS and CDR2 FQNEAQ. CDR3 sequence reads: CASSLQGLSYNSPLHF. In DNA form, the CDR3 reads TGTGCCAGCAGCCTACAGGGCCTCTCCTATAATTCACCCCTCCACTTT.

The V gene is TRBV3-1 (or the pseudogene TRBV3-2), the J gene TRBJ2-7; TRBD1 matches at 7 bases. Germline V gene sequence: CDR1 LGHDT, CDR2 YNNKEL (reference sequence). CDR3 size: 20 residues. V shed 0 bases, J shed 6 bases, and the junction held 23 bases outside the gene matches. Written as DNA, the CDR3 is TGTGCCAGCAGCCAAGATCTAACTTTGACAGGGCGGTACTCTAGGCCCGAGCAGTACTTC. Translated: CASSQDLTLTGRYSRPEQYF.

CDR3 amino acids: CASSLGQGADGNTIYF. DNA of the CDR3: TGTGCCAGCAGCTTGGGACAGGGGGCGGACGGAAACACCATATATTTT. The gene calls are TRBV7-9 and TRBJ1-3; 12 bases fit TRBD1. Trimming at V came to 3 bases and at J to 4 bases, leaving 4 bases not matched to a gene. CDR1 is SEHNR, CDR2 FQNEAQ, per germline (reference sequence). This CDR3 has 16 amino acids.

The V gene is TRBV11-3, the J gene TRBJ1-1, with TRBD1 matching 8 bases. The CDR3 loop spans 15 amino acids. The ends lost 5 bases at V and 3 bases at J; junction bases unmatched: 8. Germline CDR1 reads SGHNT; CDR2 reads YENEEA. The CDR3 sequence is CASSKRTGSYTEAFF. CDR3 DNA sequence: TGTGCCAGCAGCAAACGGACAGGGTCTTACACTGAAGCTTTCTTT.

V is TRBV25-1 and J is TRBJ1-1; possibly TRBD1 for D (5 bases). From germline, CDR1 is MGHDK and CDR2 SYGVNS. This CDR3 is built from 16 residues. The V and J ends lost 3 bases and 3 bases respectively, with 17 bases between them. The CDR3 nucleotides read TGTGCCAGCAGTGACGTTAATCAGGGAGGTTACACTGAAGCTTTCTTT. It specifies CASSDVNQGGYTEAFF.

V gene TRBV18 combines with J gene TRBJ2-1; 11 bases agree with TRBD1. V gave up 6 bases and J gave up 4 bases; unmatched junction bases: 5. The CDR3 totals 15 residues. CDR1 is KGHSH and CDR2 is LQKENI in the germline V gene. In DNA form, the CDR3 reads TGTGCCAGCTCCACCGGGACAGGGGGGTACAATGAGCAGTTCTTC. It specifies CASSTGTGGYNEQFF. Combining the CDR3 with reference TRBV18 and TRBJ2-1 gives the whole variable domain NAGVMQNPRHLVRRRGQEARLRCSPMKGHSHVYWYRQLPEEGLKFMVYLQKENIIDESGMPKERFSAEFPKEGPSILRIQQVVRGDSAAYFCASSTGTGGYNEQFFGPGTRLTVL.

The chain joins TRBV19 to TRBJ1-2; D possibly corresponds to TRBD1 (5 bases). The CDR3 length is 14 residues. Per germline, CDR1 LNHDA and CDR2 SQIVND (reference sequence). Trimming stripped 5 bases from V and 7 bases from J, with 17 bases between. In DNA, the CDR3 is TGTGCCAGTAGTGGCTCAACAGGAGTTTCTGGCTACACCTTC. Its translation is CASSGSTGVSGYTF.

This rearrangement joins TRBV24-1 to TRBJ2-5; 9 bases are a match to TRBD1. The CDR3 covers 15 residues. CDR1 is KGHDR and CDR2 is SFDVKD in the germline V gene. The V and J ends lost 4 bases and 5 bases, in that order; junction bases with no gene match: 7. The CDR3 protein is CATSDPGTGTETQYF. The CDR3 DNA reads TGTGCCACCAGTGACCCGGGGACAGGGACGGAGACCCAGTACTTC.

In nucleotides, the CDR3 is TGTGCCAGCAGCGTGCAGGGGACAACTAATGAAAAACTGTTTTTT. Its translation is CASSVQGTTNEKLFF. The rearrangement uses TRBV9 and TRBJ1-4, with D possibly matching TRBD1 (6 bases). The CDR3 contains 15 residues. CDR1 is SGDLS, CDR2 YYNGEE, per germline. Trimming took off 2 bases at V and 0 bases at J, with 8 bases between the two ends.

The chain employs TRBV5-1 and TRBJ1-5, with TRBD1 identical over 10 bases. The length of the CDR3 is 16 residues. The ends lost 4 bases at V and 6 bases at J; junction bases unmatched: 10. Germline V gives CDR1 SGHRS, CDR2 YFSETQ. The CDR3 nucleotides read TGCGCCAGCAGCGGGGGGACAGGGGAATGGCCTCAGCCCCAGCATTTT. This sequence encodes CASSGGTGEWPQPQHF.

J is TRBJ2-7 and V is TRBV18, with D possibly TRBD1 on 6 matching bases. V was cut by 5 bases and J by 0 bases, with 14 bases left in between. The CDR3 is 15 residues long. Germline V gene data show CDR1 as KGHSH and CDR2 as LQKENI. The CDR3 region is CASSLQGQPSYEQYF. CDR3 in DNA: TGTGCCAGCTCATTACAGGGTCAACCCTCCTACGAGCAGTACTTC.

This rearrangement joins TRBV4-2 to TRBJ1-3; no reliable D call. Germline values: CDR1 LGHNA, CDR2 YNFKEQ. Trimming pared 1 base from V and 0 bases from J, leaving 7 bases between. The CDR3 sequence is 15 residues long. In nucleotides, the CDR3 is TGTGCCAGCAGCCAAGTACGGAGCTCTGGAAACACCATATATTTT. Amino acids: CASSQVRSSGNTIYF.

The chain links TRBV30 to TRBJ2-6, with TRBD1 matching over 7 bases. The germline CDR1 and CDR2 sequences are GTSNPN and SVGIG (reference sequence). J gave up 2 bases and V 8 bases, and 6 bases lay outside the gene matches. This CDR3 is 14 amino acids long. The CDR3 nucleotides read TGTGCCCTGGACAGGTCTGCTGGGGCCAACGTCCTGACTTTC. It yields the protein CALDRSAGANVLTF.

V usage is TRBV7-2 and J usage is TRBJ2-2, with 7 nucleotides matching TRBD1. The trim removed 5 bases at V and 2 bases at J, leaving 14 bases unmatched. The germline CDR1 and CDR2 sequences are SGHTA and FQGNSA. The CDR3 length is 18 residues. The DNA for the CDR3 is TGTGCCAGCAGCCCTCAGACAGGGAAAACCAGAAACACCGGGGAGCTGTTTTTT. It is translated as CASSPQTGKTRNTGELFF.

The V call is TRBV4-3, the J call TRBJ2-1; 8 nucleotides align to TRBD2. The CDR3 loop spans 17 amino acids. CDR1 is LGHNA, CDR2 YSLEER, per germline. With 1 base clipped from V and 0 bases from J, the junction kept 5 bases outside the gene matches. The CDR3 DNA reads as TGCGCCAGCAGCCAAGCTTTGAGCGGGAGCTCCTACAATGAGCAGTTCTTC. It specifies CASSQALSGSSYNEQFF.

This clone was picked up a small number of times. This sequence joins TRBV12-3 or TRBV12-4 and TRBJ1-4, with D tentatively TRBD1 (6 bases). This CDR3 is 13 amino acids long. V dropped 6 bases and J dropped 7 bases, with 12 bases sitting between them. The DNA of the CDR3 is TGTGCCAGCAGACCTAAACAGGGTGAAAAACTGTTTTTT. It is translated as CASRPKQGEKLFF.

V gene TRBV7-7 combines with J gene TRBJ2-3; 15 nucleotides line up with TRBD2. CDR3 length: 17 amino acids. Per germline, CDR1 SSHAT and CDR2 FNYEAQ (reference sequence). Losses at the gene ends were 5 bases for V and 0 bases for J; bases not matched to a gene: 3. The CDR3 sequence: CASSRTSGRASTDTQYF. For the CDR3, the DNA is TGTGCCAGCAGCAGGACTAGCGGGAGGGCTAGCACAGATACGCAGTATTTT.

This chain uses TRBV19 with TRBJ1-2, with 8 bases matching TRBD1. Per the germline V gene, CDR1 is LNHDA and CDR2 is SQIVND (reference sequence). V was pared by 3 bases and J by 3 bases, with 6 bases of the junction left unmatched. The CDR3 is 15 residues long. CDR3 protein: CASSIPGQADYGYTF. The CDR3 nucleotides are TGTGCCAGTAGTATCCCGGGACAGGCGGACTATGGCTACACCTTC. Complete variable domain (other parts from reference TRBV19 and TRBJ1-2): DGGITQSPKYLFRKEGQNVTLSCEQNLNHDAMYWYRQDPGQGLRLIYYSQIVNDFQKGDIAEGYSVSREKKESFPLTVTSAQKNPTAFYLCASSIPGQADYGYTFGSGTRLTVV.

The chain carries TRBV12-3 or TRBV12-4 and TRBJ2-7, with D perhaps TRBD2 (5 bases). The CDR3 has 12 residues. The ends were cut back, 3 bases at V and 7 bases at J, with 10 bases in the middle. The CDR3 sequence: CASSFLPGEQYF. The DNA of the CDR3 is TGTGCCAGCAGTTTTCTCCCGGGAGAGCAGTACTTC.

The J gene is TRBJ2-7, the V gene TRBV10-1; the D gene is possibly TRBD2 (6 bases). The CDR3 covers 15 residues. V gave up 0 bases and J gave up 7 bases, with 16 bases separating them. CDR1 is WNHNN, CDR2 SYGVQD, per germline (reference sequence). The CDR3 sequence: CASSESGLYGREQYF. CDR3 in DNA: TGCGCCAGCAGTGAGTCGGGACTTTACGGGCGGGAGCAGTACTTC.

V gene TRBV28 combines with J gene TRBJ2-7; TRBD2 aligns across 9 bases. The CDR3 contains 16 residues. CDR1 is MDHEN and CDR2 is SYDVKM in the germline V gene. J was trimmed by 4 bases and V by 5 bases; bases with no gene match: 12. CDR3 in DNA: TGTGCCAGCAGTCACCGGCCTAGCGGGATCTTTTACGAGCAGTACTTC. It encodes CASSHRPSGIFYEQYF.

The V call is TRBV15, the J call TRBJ1-4; 7 bases match TRBD1. The germline CDR1 and CDR2 sequences are LNHNV and YYDKDF (reference sequence). The CDR3 is 15 amino acids. The trim removed 1 base at V and 4 bases at J, leaving 3 bases unmatched. This chain's CDR3 is CATSRGNRGNEKLFF. DNA for the CDR3: TGTGCCACCAGCAGAGGGAACAGGGGTAATGAAAAACTGTTTTTT.